This TCR beta chain appears in the sequencing data of a study of intratumoral heterogeneity in liver cancer. Study background: Most patients were male, with a median age of approximately 59 years. Study-wide results and limits: A noted limitation was under-sampling of tumor-infiltrating lymphocytes.

Assay: immunoSEQ multiplex PCR; the TCRdb copy retains only in-frame clones and omits some. Among about 6,200 clones listed, 60% to 75% were seen once. The hepatocellular carcinoma nodule was sampled at distinct, geographically separated regions. Before surgical resection, these early-stage hepatocellular carcinoma patients received no treatment. Sampled areas showed no macroscopic necrosis or hemorrhage. The J segment lost 6 bases and the V segment lost 4 bases, leaving 13 bases of the junction unmatched. Per the germline V gene, CDR1 is MGHRA and CDR2 is YSYEKL. The CDR3 totals 16 residues. This clone was observed a handful of times. The antigen is unknown.

The sequencing here drew on tumor tissue, taken before any cancer treatment. The source of this sequence is a woman in her 70s with hepatocellular carcinoma. The chain uses TRBV4-1 and TRBJ2-7; 9 bases are shared with TRBD1. For the CDR3, the DNA is TGCGCCAGCAGCCCCGGTAACCGGGACAGGGTTAGCGAGCAGTACTTC. This gives the protein CASSPGNRDRVSEQYF.